A single sample gave rise to the 11 T cell receptor beta chains below, sequenced in a study of blood T cell repertoires in COVID-19. The method was immunoSEQ multiplex PCR; TCRdb's version includes in-frame clones alone and lacks a portion of them. The table includes about 440,000 clones, roughly 89% detected once. The sequencing sample was made of peripheral blood. All receptors derive from a woman aged 25 to 39 with acute or convalescent COVID-19.

This sequence joins TRBV7-2 and TRBJ1-6; 8 bases line up with TRBD1. CDR3 size: 14 residues. J was trimmed by 10 bases and V by 1 base; bases with no gene match: 3. Germline CDR1 and CDR2: SGHTA and FQGNSA. In DNA, the CDR3 is TGTGCCAGCAGCTTAGACAGGGGGGGGTCACCCCTCCACTTT. This sequence encodes CASSLDRGGSPLHF.

This clone was counted once. The rearrangement links TRBV9 to TRBJ2-1, with D maybe TRBD2 (5 bases). The V gene's germline CDR1 is SGDLS and CDR2 YYNGEE. V shed 0 bases and J shed 3 bases, with 13 bases lying between them. The CDR3 extends over 16 amino acids. Here the CDR3 DNA reads TGTGCCAGCAGCGTAGGAGGGCCCAGAAGCTACAATGAGCAGTTCTTC. Protein sequence: CASSVGGPRSYNEQFF. The full variable domain, with the rest looked up from reference TRBV9 and TRBJ2-1, is DSGVTQTPKHLITATGQRVTLRCSPRSGDLSVYWYQQSLDQGLQFLIQYYNGEERAKGNILERFSAQQFPDLHSELNLSSLELGDSALYFCASSVGGPRSYNEQFFGPGTRLTVL.

The genes are TRBV19 and TRBJ2-5, with TRBD1 as a possible D gene (5 bases). With 3 bases removed from V and 4 bases from J, the gap between germline ends came to 9 bases. The CDR3 length is 13 residues. Germline lookup yields CDR1 LNHDA and CDR2 SQIVND (reference sequence). The CDR3: CASSILQGETQYF. CDR3 DNA sequence: TGTGCCAGTAGTATCTTGCAGGGAGAGACCCAGTACTTC.

The chain couples TRBV5-1 to TRBJ2-2; 8 bases line up with TRBD2. With V trimmed by 4 bases and J by 5 bases, 4 bases remained unmatched. This CDR3 spans 14 amino acids. The germline gives CDR1 SGHRS, CDR2 YFSETQ. CDR3 sequence: CASSPRGGTGELFF. CDR3 bases: TGCGCCAGCAGCCCGCGCGGGGGGACCGGGGAGCTGTTTTTT. The full variable domain, rest sourced from reference TRBV5-1 and TRBJ2-2, is KAGVTQTPRYLIKTRGQQVTLSCSPISGHRSVSWYQQTPGQGLQFLFEYFSETQRNKGNFPGRFSGRQFSNSRSEMNVSTLELGDSALYLCASSPRGGTGELFFGEGSRLTVL.

This clone appeared a single time. The chain joins TRBV7-2 to TRBJ2-5; D unclear. The CDR3 totals 14 residues. The germline V gene has CDR1 SGHTA and CDR2 FQGNSA. The V and J ends lost 5 bases and 5 bases respectively, with 15 bases between them. This CDR3 reads CASSHTTFKETQYF. The DNA of the CDR3 is TGTGCCAGCAGCCATACAACATTCAAGGAGACCCAGTACTTC.

The gene calls are TRBV19 and TRBJ2-2, with 7 nucleotides matching TRBD1. The J segment lost 4 bases and the V segment lost 3 bases, leaving 8 bases of the junction unmatched. Looked up from germline, CDR1 is LNHDA and CDR2 is SQIVND (reference sequence). The CDR3 runs 16 residues. The CDR3 nucleotides are TGTGCCAGTAGTATTTACTCCAGGGGGTTCACCGGGGAGCTGTTTTTT. Translation: CASSIYSRGFTGELFF. Based on the CDR3 plus reference TRBV19 and TRBJ2-2, the full variable domain is DGGITQSPKYLFRKEGQNVTLSCEQNLNHDAMYWYRQDPGQGLRLIYYSQIVNDFQKGDIAEGYSVSREKKESFPLTVTSAQKNPTAFYLCASSIYSRGFTGELFFGEGSRLTVL.

The CDR3 DNA sequence: TGTGCCAGCAGTTACTCCCCTACGTCGAACACTGAAGCTTTCTTT. Translating it yields CASSYSPTSNTEAFF. The chain couples TRBV6-5 to TRBJ1-1; D is ambiguous. V shed 0 bases and J shed 1 base, with 9 bases lying between them. CDR3 length: 15 residues. The V gene's germline CDR1 is MNHEY and CDR2 SVGAGI.

The J gene is TRBJ2-2, the V gene TRBV2; 9 bases map to TRBD2. Trimming removed 2 bases from V and 5 bases from J; junction bases left unmatched: 6. This CDR3 comprises 16 residues. CDR1 is SNHLY, CDR2 FYNNEI, per germline. CDR3 sequence (DNA): TGTGCCAGCAGTGAAAGGCGGGGGGGCCGTACCGGGGAGCTGTTTTTT. It translates to CASSERRGGRTGELFF.

The J gene is TRBJ2-1, the V gene TRBV7-9; D ambiguous. Germline V gene data show CDR1 as SEHNR and CDR2 as FQNEAQ (reference sequence). The CDR3 is made up of 15 amino acids. Between the trimmed V and J ends, which lost 1 base and 1 base, there was a span of 8 bases. CDR3 sequence: CASSLGSSSYNEQFF. The CDR3 nucleotides read TGTGCCAGCAGCTTAGGGTCGAGTTCCTACAATGAGCAGTTCTTC.

The chain employs TRBV28 and TRBJ1-2, with 10 bases fitting TRBD1. Unmatched junction bases numbered 11, after V lost 6 bases and J lost 4 bases. This CDR3 is 16 amino acids long. Germline V gene data show CDR1 as MDHEN and CDR2 as SYDVKM. The CDR3 here is CASSRNRDRGFYGYTF. DNA of the CDR3: TGTGCCAGCAGCCGCAATCGGGACAGGGGCTTCTATGGCTACACCTTC.

The chain is built from TRBV7-3 and TRBJ2-3, with a tentative D call TRBD1 (5 bases). The ends were cut back, 6 bases at V and 1 base at J, with 8 bases in the middle. The CDR3 is 13 residues long. Per germline, CDR1 SGHTA and CDR2 FQGTGA. Here the CDR3 reads CASSPRGTDTQYF. The CDR3 DNA reads TGTGCCAGCAGTCCCAGGGGCACAGATACGCAGTATTTT.